This T cell receptor beta chain stems from a study of shared clonotypes between healthy human individuals. General study points: Investigators expected sequencing depth to affect clonotype sharing among donors.

Germline assignment: CDR1 WSHSY and CDR2 SAAADI. Trimming left V 6 bases short and J 6 bases short, with 9 bases between. CDR3 length equals 13 residues. In its sample, this clone was seen a few times. Its antigen is unknown. Genomic DNA (from each subset) was split evenly across several immunoSEQ plates. For unsorted PBMC, 250 to 350 ng DNA per replicate equaled approximately 30,000 T cell genomes. Sequenced by immunoSEQ multiplex PCR; TCRdb stores in-frame clones only, minus some. The sample lists 450,000 to 500,000 clones, about 85% occurring once. The rearrangement links TRBV10-2 to TRBJ2-6; no firm D call. The clonotype was recovered from a woman aged 40 to 50 in good health. Some clones in this sample may be carry-over from other donors' samples. The sample was PBMCs. CDR3 sequence (DNA): TGCGCCAGCAGACGTACTGAGGCCAACGTCCTGACTTTC. This codes for CASRRTEANVLTF.